This T cell receptor beta chain was found in a study of graft-versus-host responses after intestinal transplantation. The overall study: Recipients got multivisceral, liver-intestinal, or isolated intestinal transplants. Anti-thymocyte globulin induction was given to all recipients, followed by tacrolimus and steroids for two to four years. Findings and caveats of the study: Recipient marrow harbored GvH clones, some of which surfaced first in ileum or blood.

Sequencing used immunoSEQ multiplex PCR; TCRdb keeps in-frame clones, though not all of them. The repertoire has 60,000 to 80,000 clones, about 90% of them found once; the top ten carry about 1.3%. Turning to this clone: The antigen remains unidentified.

CDR1 is LNHDA, CDR2 SQIVND, per germline (reference sequence). The CDR3 runs 15 residues. J gave up 4 bases and V 2 bases, and 5 bases lay outside the gene matches. V gene TRBV19 combines with J gene TRBJ1-3, with TRBD1 matching 7 bases. This specimen was unstimulated CD8+ T cells sorted from spleen or lymph node cells, taken before intestinal transplant. This receptor was obtained from a human donor who received an intestinal transplant. The CDR3 DNA follows: TGTGCCAGTAGTATATGGGACAGACTGGGAAACACCATATATTTT. Translation: CASSIWDRLGNTIYF.